A single count supports the clone carrying this T cell receptor (beta chain). No antigen is known for it. The protocol was immunoSEQ multiplex PCR, while the TCRdb copy is restricted to in-frame clones and leaves out a portion. This table has about 150,000 clones, approximately 88% appearing once. The data stem from a study of T cell responses to AZD1222 COVID-19 vaccine. Findings and caveats of the study: Breadth and depth of Spike-specific TCRs rose after two AZD1222 doses. Across spike, vaccine-associated CD4 TCRs were found, dominant at 160-218 and 743-854.

The receptor comes from an adult who received the AZD1222 COVID-19 vaccine. Sequencing used peripheral blood, obtained 28 days after the second AZD1222 dose.

CDR3 in amino acids: CASSLGLAGETQYF. CDR3 nucleotides: TGTGCCAGCAGCTTAGGCTTAGCGGGGGAGACCCAGTACTTC. The chain combines TRBV5-6 with TRBJ2-5, with 8 bases that match TRBD2. After removal of 2 bases from V and 5 bases from J, the junction contained 5 bases not matched to a gene. This CDR3 is built from 14 residues. Per the germline V gene, CDR1 is SGHDT and CDR2 is YYEEEE. The variable domain in full, completed from reference TRBV5-6 and TRBJ2-5, reads DAGVTQSPTHLIKTRGQQVTLRCSPKSGHDTVSWYQQALGQGPQFIFQYYEEEERQRGNFPDRFSGHQFPNYSSELNVNALLLGDSALYLCASSLGLAGETQYFGPGTRLLVL.